Listed below are T cell receptor beta chains from one sample, sequenced in a study of T cell responses to AZD1222 COVID-19 vaccine. Clones were read by immunoSEQ multiplex PCR, and TCRdb kept only the in-frame ones, dropping some. The sample shows about 75,000 clones, about 87% of them seen only once. The sequences come from peripheral blood, collected 28 days after the second dose of the MenACWY control vaccine. These TCRs come from an adult who received the MenACWY meningococcal vaccine as a control. CDR3s include the opening cysteine and the closing phenylalanine or tryptophan.

V gene	J gene	CDR3 protein
TRBV24-1	TRBJ2-5	CATSDLRGTSGQETQYF
TRBV7-9	TRBJ2-7	CASSPRVAATSYEQYF
TRBV6-5	TRBJ2-7	CASREMGQPYEQYF
TRBV3-1/TRBV3-2	TRBJ2-7	CASGEYEQYF
TRBV20-1	TRBJ1-1	CSVPRDFEAFF
TRBV5-8	TRBJ2-7	CASSLRAGRSYEQYF
TRBV29-1	TRBJ2-5	CSVGRERVLQETQYF
TRBV18	TRBJ1-1	CASSPDLTGWEAFF
TRBV7-8	TRBJ2-5	CASSFREAGNQETQYF
TRBV5-1	TRBJ1-1	CASSLAPQGAANTEAFF
TRBV5-8	TRBJ1-2	CASSLSLDLRGYTF
TRBV4-3	TRBJ1-3	CASSQEAGGNTIYF
TRBV25-1	TRBJ2-7	CASSSRTGGPYEQYF
TRBV3-1/TRBV3-2	TRBJ1-6	CASSLGQYYSPLHF
TRBV6-5	TRBJ1-1	CASRDPQGRNTEAFF
TRBV12-3/TRBV12-4	TRBJ1-1	CASSSRDNNEAFF
TRBV4-2	TRBJ2-1	CASSQVGLAESLSTLGNEQFF
TRBV7-2	TRBJ2-3	CASSVAGISTDTQYF
TRBV30	TRBJ1-2	CAWRPRDRGLYGYTF
TRBV7-8	TRBJ1-2	CASSRAGDYGYTF
TRBV7-9	TRBJ1-2	CASSFSESGYTF
TRBV7-2	TRBJ1-2	CASSFSDGEHYGYTF
TRBV2	TRBJ1-1	CASSVARGAMNTEAFF
TRBV18	TRBJ2-1	CASSPNPGQGTYNEQFF
TRBV5-6	TRBJ1-1	CASSRGRWSEAFF
TRBV3-1/TRBV3-2	TRBJ2-5	CASSQPRGRGPLQYQETQYF
TRBV19	TRBJ2-7	CASSTGTGGEQYF
TRBV29-1	TRBJ2-7	CSVEGGDTYEQYF
TRBV4-3	TRBJ1-1	CASSQEDRWNTEAFF
TRBV7-9	TRBJ2-3	CASSLAPNPSSRDTQYF
TRBV5-4	TRBJ1-4	CASSEGQGINEKLFF
TRBV6-4	TRBJ1-1	CASSPGAGVEAFF
TRBV6-2/TRBV6-3	TRBJ2-7	CASSYGTNSYEQYF
TRBV7-2	TRBJ1-5	CASSPTGTANQPQHF
TRBV4-1	TRBJ1-2	CASSRRDRGGYGYTF
TRBV5-4	TRBJ2-7	CASSYTGLTRSYEQYF
TRBV6-5	TRBJ1-1	CASSRGQNTEAFF
TRBV3-1/TRBV3-2	TRBJ1-3	CASSQDRAGDPGNTIYF
TRBV5-1	TRBJ1-1	CASSLAGGAREAFF
TRBV30	TRBJ2-7	CAWSVLQEQYF
TRBV19	TRBJ1-4	CASSMGQNNEKLFF